This TCR beta chain came from a study of cytomegalovirus exposure and HLA in healthy donors. Worth noting for this clone: The antigen is not known.

It was with 60 Vbeta and 13 Jbeta primers that the PCR ran. Assay: immunoSEQ multiplex PCR; the TCRdb copy retains only in-frame clones and omits some. The sample lists about 130,000 clones; around 72% were seen once. Notes on the study in general: Specificity of a few CMV-associated chains for CMV antigens was verified in vitro.

Specimen: PBMCs. The clonotype was recovered from a human donor in good health.

The CDR3: CASSREGGSGFNTDTQYF. The CDR3 DNA follows: TGTGCCAGCAGCCGGGAGGGGGGAAGTGGATTCAACACAGATACGCAGTATTTT. The V and J genes are TRBV4-2 and TRBJ2-3; a possible D gene is TRBD2 (7 bases). From germline, CDR1 is LGHNA and CDR2 YNFKEQ. V was shortened by 4 bases and J by 2 bases, with 22 bases between the two germline ends. This CDR3 has 18 amino acids.